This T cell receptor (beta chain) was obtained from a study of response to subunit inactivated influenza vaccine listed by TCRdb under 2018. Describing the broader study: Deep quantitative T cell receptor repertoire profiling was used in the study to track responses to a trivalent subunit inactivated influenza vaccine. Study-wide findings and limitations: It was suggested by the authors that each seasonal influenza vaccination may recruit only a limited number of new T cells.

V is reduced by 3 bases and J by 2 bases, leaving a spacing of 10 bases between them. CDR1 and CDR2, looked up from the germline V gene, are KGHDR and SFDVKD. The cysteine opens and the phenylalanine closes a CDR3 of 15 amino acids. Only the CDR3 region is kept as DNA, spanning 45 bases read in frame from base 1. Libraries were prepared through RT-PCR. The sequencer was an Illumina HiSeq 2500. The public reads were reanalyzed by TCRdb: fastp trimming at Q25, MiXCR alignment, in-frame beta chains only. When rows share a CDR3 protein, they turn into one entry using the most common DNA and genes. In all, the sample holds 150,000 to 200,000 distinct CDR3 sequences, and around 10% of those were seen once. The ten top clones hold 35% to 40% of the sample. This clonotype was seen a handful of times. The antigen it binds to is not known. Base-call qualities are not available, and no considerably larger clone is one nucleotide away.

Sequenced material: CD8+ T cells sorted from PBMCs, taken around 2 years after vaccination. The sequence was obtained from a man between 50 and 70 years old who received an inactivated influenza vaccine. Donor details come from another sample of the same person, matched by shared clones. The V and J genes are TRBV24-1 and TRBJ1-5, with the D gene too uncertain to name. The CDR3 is CATSDKDGRNQPQHF. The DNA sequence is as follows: TGTGCCACCAGTGATAAAGACGGACGCAATCAGCCCCAGCATTTT.